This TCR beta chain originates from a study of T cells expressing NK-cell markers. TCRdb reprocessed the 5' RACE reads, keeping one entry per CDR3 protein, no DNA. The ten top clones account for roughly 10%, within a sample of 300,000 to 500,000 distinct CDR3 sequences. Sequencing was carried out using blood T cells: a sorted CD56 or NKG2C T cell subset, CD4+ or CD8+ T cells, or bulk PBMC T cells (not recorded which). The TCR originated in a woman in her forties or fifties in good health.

Here the CDR3 reads CASSLGPHTQETQYF. This chain joins TRBV27 and TRBJ2-5. Germline loops: CDR1 MNHEY, CDR2 SMNVEV (reference sequence). CDR3 length equals 15 residues.